This T cell receptor beta chain was documented in a study of cytomegalovirus exposure and HLA in healthy donors. Study at large: Some 85 million unique TCRs, all from HLA-typed donors, were included in an early release of the data.

The table lists this clone with a count of one. The ends lost 1 base at V and 5 bases at J; junction bases unmatched: 8. Germline-derived CDR1 and CDR2 are SGHTA and FQGNSA. This CDR3 region has 17 residues. PCR used 60 Vbeta primers and 13 Jbeta primers. Measured with immunoSEQ multiplex PCR; TCRdb has only the in-frame clones, and not every one. The profile shows under 200,000 clones, roughly 84% of them singletons. The receptor was isolated from a woman between 45 and 65 years old in good health and CMV-seropositive. The sample was PBMCs. The rearrangement uses TRBV7-2 and TRBJ2-5; 12 nucleotides line up with TRBD2. CDR3 DNA: TGTGCCAGCAGCTTAGTCCCTAGCGGGGGGGTCGGGGAGACCCAGTACTTC. It yields the protein CASSLVPSGGVGETQYF.